The clone carrying this T cell receptor beta chain was counted at least ten times. This entry belongs to a study of T cells after yellow fever vaccination. TCRdb itself ran the 5' RACE reads through MiXCR, one entry per CDR3 protein. The table includes around 310,000 distinct CDR3 sequences, roughly 9.4% detected once. From germline, CDR1 is SEHNR and CDR2 FQNEAQ (reference sequence). The V end lost 0 bases, the J end lost 4 bases, and 6 bases lay between the germline ends. This CDR3 has 13 amino acids. The TCR comes from a man aged 18 to 29 who received the YFV17D yellow fever vaccine. The material sequenced was PBMCs, taken on the day of the first yellow fever vaccination. The chain employs TRBV7-9 and TRBJ1-2; D is ambiguous. CDR3 protein: CASSLASGYGYTF. Here the CDR3 DNA reads TGTGCCAGCAGCTTAGCTTCAGGCTATGGCTACACCTTC.